This T cell receptor (beta chain) came from a study of cytomegalovirus exposure and HLA in healthy donors. At the level of the study: There were 117 million unique TCR beta sequences, drawn from approximately 180 million T cells, in an earlier analysis. Researchers found that approximately 85% of about 400 genotyped donors fell within the Caucasian-associated ancestry cluster.

Study-level results: Reported performance of the classifier showed diagnosis of cytomegalovirus status with high specificity and sensitivity. Later analysis reportedly placed an Asian-associated ancestry cluster below the approximately 680-donor mean in N-insertions.

For this clone: Its antigen is unidentified.

Primers for the PCR totalled 60 Vbeta and 13 Jbeta. Profiling relied on immunoSEQ multiplex PCR, and the TCRdb table lists in-frame clones only, not all of them. The table includes some 170,000 clones, 60% to 80% detected once. This clonotype was obtained from a man aged 40-49 years in good health and CMV-seropositive. What was sequenced was PBMCs.

The CDR3 spells CASSEGPEVAEAFF. CDR3 bases: TGTGCCAGCAGTGAAGGGCCGGAGGTCGCTGAAGCTTTCTTT. The chain recombines TRBV6-1 with TRBJ1-1; D ambiguous. CDR1 and CDR2 (germline): MNHNS, SASEGT. The CDR3 loop spans 14 amino acids. V was shortened by 1 base and J by 6 bases, with 12 bases between the two germline ends.